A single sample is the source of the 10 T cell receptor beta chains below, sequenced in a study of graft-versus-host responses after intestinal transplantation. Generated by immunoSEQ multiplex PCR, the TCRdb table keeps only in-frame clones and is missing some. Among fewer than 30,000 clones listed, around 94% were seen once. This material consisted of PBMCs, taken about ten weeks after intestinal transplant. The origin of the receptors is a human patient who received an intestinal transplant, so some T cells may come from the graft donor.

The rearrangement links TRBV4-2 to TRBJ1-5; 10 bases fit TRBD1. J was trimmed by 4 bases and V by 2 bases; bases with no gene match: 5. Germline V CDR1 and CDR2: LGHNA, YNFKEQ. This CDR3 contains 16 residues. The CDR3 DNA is TGTGCCAGCAGCCAAACCGGGACAGGGGTGAATCAGCCCCAGCATTTT. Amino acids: CASSQTGTGVNQPQHF.

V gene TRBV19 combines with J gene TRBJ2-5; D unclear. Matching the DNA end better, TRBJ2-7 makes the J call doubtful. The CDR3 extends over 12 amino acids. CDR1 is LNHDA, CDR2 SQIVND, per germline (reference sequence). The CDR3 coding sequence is TGTGCCAGTAGTATAAGTGGCGGCGAGCAGTACTTC. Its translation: CASSISGGEQYF.

Here the CDR3 DNA reads TGCGCCAGCAGTGAGAACCGTGCCTTCGAGCAGTTCTTC. Its translation: CASSENRAFEQFF. The rearrangement joins TRBV10-2 to TRBJ2-1; D remains ambiguous. Germline CDR1 is WSHSY and CDR2 is SAAADI. This CDR3 has 13 residues. V was pared by 2 bases and J by 10 bases, with 12 bases between.

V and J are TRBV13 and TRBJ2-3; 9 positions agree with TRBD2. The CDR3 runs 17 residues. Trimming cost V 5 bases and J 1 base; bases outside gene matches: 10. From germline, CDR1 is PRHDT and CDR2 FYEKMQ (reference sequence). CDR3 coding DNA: TGTGCCAGCAGCCCGGGAAGCGGGGGGTATGGCACAGATACGCAGTATTTT. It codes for CASSPGSGGYGTDTQYF.

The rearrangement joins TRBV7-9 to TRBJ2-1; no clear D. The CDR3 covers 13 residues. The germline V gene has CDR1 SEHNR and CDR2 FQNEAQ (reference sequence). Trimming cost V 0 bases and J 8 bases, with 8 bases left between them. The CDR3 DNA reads TGTGCCAGCAGCTTAGCCCCCCTTGATGAGCAGTTCTTC. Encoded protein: CASSLAPLDEQFF.

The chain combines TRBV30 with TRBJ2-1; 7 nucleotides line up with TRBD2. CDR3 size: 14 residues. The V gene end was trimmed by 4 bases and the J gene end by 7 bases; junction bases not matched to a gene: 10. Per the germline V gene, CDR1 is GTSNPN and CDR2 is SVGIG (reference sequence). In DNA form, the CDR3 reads TGTGCCTGGAACATAGGCGGGAGCGGTAATGAGCAGTTCTTC. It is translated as CAWNIGGSGNEQFF. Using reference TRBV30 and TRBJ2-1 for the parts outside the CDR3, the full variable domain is SQTIHQWPATLVQPVGSPLSLECTVEGTSNPNLYWYRQAAGRGLQLLFYSVGIGQISSEVPQNLSASRPQDRQFILSSKKLLLSDSGFYLCAWNIGGSGNEQFFGPGTRLTVL.

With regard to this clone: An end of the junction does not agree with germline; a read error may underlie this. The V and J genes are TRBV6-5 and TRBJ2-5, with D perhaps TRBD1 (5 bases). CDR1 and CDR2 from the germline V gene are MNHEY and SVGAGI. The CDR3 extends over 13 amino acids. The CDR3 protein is CASSLDGQETRYF. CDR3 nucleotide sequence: TGTGCCAGCAGTTTGGACGGACAAGAGACCCGGTACTTC.

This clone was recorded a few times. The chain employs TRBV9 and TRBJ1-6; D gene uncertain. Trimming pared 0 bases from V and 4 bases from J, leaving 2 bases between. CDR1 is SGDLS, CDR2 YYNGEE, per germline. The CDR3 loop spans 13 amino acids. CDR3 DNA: TGTGCCAGCAGCGTAGGGTATAATTCACCCCTCCACTTT. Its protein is CASSVGYNSPLHF.

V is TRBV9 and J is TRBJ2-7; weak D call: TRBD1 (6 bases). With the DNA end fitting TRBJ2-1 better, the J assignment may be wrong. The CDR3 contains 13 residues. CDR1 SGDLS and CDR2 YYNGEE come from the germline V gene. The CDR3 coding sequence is TGTGCCAGCAGCGTGAGGACAGTCAATGAGCAGTTCTTC. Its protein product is CASSVRTVNEQFF.

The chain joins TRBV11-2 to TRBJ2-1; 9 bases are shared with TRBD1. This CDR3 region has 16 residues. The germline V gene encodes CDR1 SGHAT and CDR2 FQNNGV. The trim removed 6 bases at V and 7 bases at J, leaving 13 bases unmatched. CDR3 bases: TGTGCCAGCAGTCAAATTTCCGGGACAGGGAAGAATGAGCAGTTCTTC. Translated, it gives CASSQISGTGKNEQFF.